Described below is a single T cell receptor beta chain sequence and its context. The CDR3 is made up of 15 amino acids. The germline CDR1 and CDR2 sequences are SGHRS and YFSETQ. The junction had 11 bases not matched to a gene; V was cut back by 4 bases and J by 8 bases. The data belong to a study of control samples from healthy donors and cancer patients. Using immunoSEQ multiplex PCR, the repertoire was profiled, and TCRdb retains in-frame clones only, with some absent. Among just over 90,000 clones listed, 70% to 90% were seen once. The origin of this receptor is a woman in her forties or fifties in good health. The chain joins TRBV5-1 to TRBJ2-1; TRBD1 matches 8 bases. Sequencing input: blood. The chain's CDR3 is CASSLETGGFDEQFF. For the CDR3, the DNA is TGCGCCAGCAGCCTCGAAACAGGGGGATTCGATGAGCAGTTCTTC.